The sequence of this T cell receptor beta chain was determined in a study of cytomegalovirus exposure and HLA in healthy donors. Study-wide points: Immune exposure information available was restricted to CMV serostatus. The HLA-A and HLA-B alleles of most subjects were reportedly predicted accurately from TCR beta sequences. A later analysis found most CMV-associated TCR beta chains apparently HLA-restricted.

Trimming cost V 9 bases and J 6 bases; bases outside gene matches: 14. This CDR3 comprises 15 residues. Germline CDR1 and CDR2: MGHDK and SYGVNS. A multiplex PCR was run with 60 Vbeta primers and 13 Jbeta primers. TCRdb keeps only in-frame clones here, not all; method: immunoSEQ multiplex PCR. The repertoire holds roughly 160,000 clones, approximately 84% seen once, with approximately 2.5% in the top ten. With regard to this clone: What it binds is not known. The sample holds other DNA sequences that translate to the same CDR3.

The sequence was obtained from a man in his thirties or forties in good health and CMV-seropositive. Sequenced material: PBMCs. The chain combines TRBV25-1 with TRBJ2-1; 7 bases are a match to TRBD1. CDR3 nucleotides: TGTGCCAGTGGGAAACAGGGGACCCCCTCCAATGAGCAGTTCTTC. The encoded protein is CASGKQGTPSNEQFF.